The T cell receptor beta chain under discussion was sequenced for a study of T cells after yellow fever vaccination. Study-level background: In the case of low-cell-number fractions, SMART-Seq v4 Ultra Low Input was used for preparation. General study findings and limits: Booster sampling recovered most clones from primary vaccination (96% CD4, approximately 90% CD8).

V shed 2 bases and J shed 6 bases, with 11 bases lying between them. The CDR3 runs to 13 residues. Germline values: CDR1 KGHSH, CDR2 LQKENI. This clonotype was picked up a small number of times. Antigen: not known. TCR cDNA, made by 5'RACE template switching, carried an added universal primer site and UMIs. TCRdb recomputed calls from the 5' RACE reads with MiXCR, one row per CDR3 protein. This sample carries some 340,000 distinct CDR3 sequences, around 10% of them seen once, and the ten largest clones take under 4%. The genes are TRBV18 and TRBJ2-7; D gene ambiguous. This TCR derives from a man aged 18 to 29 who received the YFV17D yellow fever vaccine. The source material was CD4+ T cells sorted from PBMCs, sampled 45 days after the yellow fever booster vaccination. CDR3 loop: CASSPTEMIEQYF. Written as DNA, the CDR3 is TGTGCCAGCTCACCAACAGAAATGATCGAGCAGTACTTC. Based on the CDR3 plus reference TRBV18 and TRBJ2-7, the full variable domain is NAGVMQNPRHLVRRRGQEARLRCSPMKGHSHVYWYRQLPEEGLKFMVYLQKENIIDESGMPKERFSAEFPKEGPSILRIQQVVRGDSAAYFCASSPTEMIEQYFGPGTRLTVT.